The source of this T cell receptor beta chain is a study of blood T cell repertoires in COVID-19. Study-wide context: Researchers got acute and convalescent COVID-19 samples from the United States, Italy and Spain. Sample material is recorded as cDNA or gDNA derived from T cells, B-cell-depleted T cells, or PBMCs.

In the original workflow: It was from reference gene primer amplification that nucleated cell counts were estimated. Sequencing was performed with immunoSEQ multiplex PCR; in TCRdb, only in-frame clones are kept and a portion is missing. That table furnishes V, J and clone size, whereas the DNA furnished D and trimming. The sample contains fewer than 400,000 clones, around 90% of which appear only once. V lost 2 bases and J 0 bases, leaving 8 bases between the germline ends. Germline values: CDR1 LGHDT, CDR2 YNNKEL (reference sequence). This CDR3 is built from 14 residues. The gene calls are TRBV3-1 (or the pseudogene TRBV3-2) and TRBJ2-7, with D perhaps matching TRBD2 (5 bases). Sequenced material: peripheral blood. The TCR was taken from a human donor in a cohort sampled during active COVID-19. CDR3 protein: CASSQSGISYEQYF. In nucleotides, the CDR3 is TGTGCCAGCAGCCAATCCGGGATCTCCTACGAGCAGTACTTC.